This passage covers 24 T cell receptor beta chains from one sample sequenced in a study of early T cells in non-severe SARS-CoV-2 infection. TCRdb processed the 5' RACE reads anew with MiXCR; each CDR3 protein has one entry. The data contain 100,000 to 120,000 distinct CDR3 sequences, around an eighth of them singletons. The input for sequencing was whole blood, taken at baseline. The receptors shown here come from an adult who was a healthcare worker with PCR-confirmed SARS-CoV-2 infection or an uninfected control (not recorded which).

CDR3 DNA sequence: TGTGCCAGCAGCCCCGGGACTAGCTGGACCGGGGAGCTGTTTTTT. It yields the protein CASSPGTSWTGELFF. The V and J genes are TRBV5-4 and TRBJ2-2; the match to TRBD2 covers 9 bases. This CDR3 comprises 15 residues. Germline loops: CDR1 SGHNT, CDR2 YYREEE (reference sequence). The junction had 6 bases not matched to a gene; V was cut back by 4 bases and J by 5 bases.

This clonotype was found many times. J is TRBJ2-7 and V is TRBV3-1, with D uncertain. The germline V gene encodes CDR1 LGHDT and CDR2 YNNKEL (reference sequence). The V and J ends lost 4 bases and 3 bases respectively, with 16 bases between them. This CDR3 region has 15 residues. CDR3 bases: TGTGCCAGCAGCCCCTCCTTGGACGGAGTCTACGAGCAGTACTTC. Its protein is CASSPSLDGVYEQYF.

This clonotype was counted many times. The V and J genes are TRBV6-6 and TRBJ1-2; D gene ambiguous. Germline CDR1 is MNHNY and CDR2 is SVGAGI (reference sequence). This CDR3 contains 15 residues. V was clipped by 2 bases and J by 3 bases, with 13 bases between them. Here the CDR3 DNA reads TGTGCCAGCAGTTACCCCTCTTCTGGAGACTATGGCTACACCTTC. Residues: CASSYPSSGDYGYTF.

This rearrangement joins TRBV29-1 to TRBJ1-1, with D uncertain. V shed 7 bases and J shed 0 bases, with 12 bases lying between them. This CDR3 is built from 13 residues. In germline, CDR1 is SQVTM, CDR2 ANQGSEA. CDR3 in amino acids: CSAIWVLNTEAFF. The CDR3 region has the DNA TGCAGCGCGATTTGGGTACTGAACACTGAAGCTTTCTTT.

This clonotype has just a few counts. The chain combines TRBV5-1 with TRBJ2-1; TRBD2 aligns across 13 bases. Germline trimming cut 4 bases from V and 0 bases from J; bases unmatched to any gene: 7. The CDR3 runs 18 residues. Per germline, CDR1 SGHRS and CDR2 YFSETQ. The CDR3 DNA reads TGCGCCAGCAGCACCGGGACTAGCGGGGCCAGCTCCTACAATGAGCAGTTCTTC. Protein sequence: CASSTGTSGASSYNEQFF.

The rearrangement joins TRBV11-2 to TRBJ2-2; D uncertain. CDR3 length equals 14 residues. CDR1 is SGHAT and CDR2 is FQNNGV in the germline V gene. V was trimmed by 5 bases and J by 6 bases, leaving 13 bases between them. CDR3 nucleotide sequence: TGTGCCAGCAGCCGCCGAGCTTTTCCCGGGGAGCTGTTTTTT. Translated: CASSRRAFPGELFF.

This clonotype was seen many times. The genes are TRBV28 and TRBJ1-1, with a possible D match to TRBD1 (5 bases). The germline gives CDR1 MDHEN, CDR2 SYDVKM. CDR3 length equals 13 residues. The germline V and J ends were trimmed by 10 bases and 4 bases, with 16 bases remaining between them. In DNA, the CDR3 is TGTGCCACCACCCGGGGGGTAATCACTGAAGCTTTCTTT. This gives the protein CATTRGVITEAFF.

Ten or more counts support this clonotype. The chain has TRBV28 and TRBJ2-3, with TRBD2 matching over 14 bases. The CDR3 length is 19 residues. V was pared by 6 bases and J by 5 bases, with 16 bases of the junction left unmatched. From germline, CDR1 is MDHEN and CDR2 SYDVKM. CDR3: CASSGKEGLAGARGDTQYF. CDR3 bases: TGTGCCAGCAGCGGGAAGGAGGGACTAGCGGGAGCCAGAGGAGATACGCAGTATTTT.

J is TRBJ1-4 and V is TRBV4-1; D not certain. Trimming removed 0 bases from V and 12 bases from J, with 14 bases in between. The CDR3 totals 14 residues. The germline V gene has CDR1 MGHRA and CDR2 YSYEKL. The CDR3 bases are TGCGCCAGCAGCCAAGAAGAGTACTGGGCCCAACTGTTTTTT. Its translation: CASSQEEYWAQLFF.

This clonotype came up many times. The CDR3 region is CASSPLGPKGETQYF. The DNA of the CDR3 is TGTGCCAGTAGTCCTCTAGGACCTAAGGGAGAGACCCAGTACTTC. V is TRBV19 and J is TRBJ2-5, with D uncertain. Trimming took off 5 bases at V and 4 bases at J, with 17 bases between the two ends. The CDR3 is made up of 15 amino acids. Germline loops: CDR1 LNHDA, CDR2 SQIVND (reference sequence).

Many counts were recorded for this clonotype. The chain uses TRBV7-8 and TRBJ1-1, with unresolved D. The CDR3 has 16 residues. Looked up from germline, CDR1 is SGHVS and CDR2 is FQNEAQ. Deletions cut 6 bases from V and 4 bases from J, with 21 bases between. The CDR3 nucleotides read TGTGCCAGCAGGGCTCAAAGGACCGCCCGAAGCACTGAAGCTTTCTTT. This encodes CASRAQRTARSTEAFF.

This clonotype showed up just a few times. The CDR3 DNA follows: TGTGCCAGCAGTTTACCATCGGGTTCCACAGATACGCAGTATTTT. Translating it yields CASSLPSGSTDTQYF. This rearrangement joins TRBV12-3 or TRBV12-4 to TRBJ2-3; D remains unclear. Trimming left V 2 bases short and J 2 bases short, with 11 bases between. The CDR3 runs to 15 residues.

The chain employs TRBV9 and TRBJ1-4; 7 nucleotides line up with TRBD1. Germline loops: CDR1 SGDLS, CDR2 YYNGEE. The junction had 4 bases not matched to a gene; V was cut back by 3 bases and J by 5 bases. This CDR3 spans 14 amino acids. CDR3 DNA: TGTGCCAGCAGCGCCGGGACAGAGAATGAAAAACTGTTTTTT. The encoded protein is CASSAGTENEKLFF.

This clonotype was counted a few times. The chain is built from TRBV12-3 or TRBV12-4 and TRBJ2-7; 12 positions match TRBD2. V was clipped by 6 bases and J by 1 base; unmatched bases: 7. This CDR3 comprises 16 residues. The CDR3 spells CASRPTSGGRSYEQYF. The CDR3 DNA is TGTGCCAGCAGGCCGACTAGCGGGGGTAGGTCCTACGAGCAGTACTTC.

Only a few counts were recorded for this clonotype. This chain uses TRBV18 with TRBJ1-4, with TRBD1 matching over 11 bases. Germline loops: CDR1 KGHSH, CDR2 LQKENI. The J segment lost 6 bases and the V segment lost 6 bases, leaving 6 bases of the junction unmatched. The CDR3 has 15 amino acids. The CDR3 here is CASSFGTGGDEKLFF. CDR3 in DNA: TGTGCCAGCTCTTTCGGGACAGGGGGTGATGAAAAACTGTTTTTT.

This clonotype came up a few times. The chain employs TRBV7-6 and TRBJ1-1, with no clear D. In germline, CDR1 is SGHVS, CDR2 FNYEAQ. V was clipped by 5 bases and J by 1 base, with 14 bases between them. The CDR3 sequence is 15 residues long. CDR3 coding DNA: TGTGCCAGCAGCCCTAGCAGAGGCCCGAACACTGAAGCTTTCTTT. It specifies CASSPSRGPNTEAFF.

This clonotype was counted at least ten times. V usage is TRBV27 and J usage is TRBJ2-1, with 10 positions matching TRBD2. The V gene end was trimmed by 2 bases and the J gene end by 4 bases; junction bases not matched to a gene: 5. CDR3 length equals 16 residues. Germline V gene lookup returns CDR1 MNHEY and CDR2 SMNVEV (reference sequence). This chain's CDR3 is CASSLSGGASYNEQFF. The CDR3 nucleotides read TGTGCCAGCAGTTTAAGCGGGGGGGCCTCTTACAATGAGCAGTTCTTC.

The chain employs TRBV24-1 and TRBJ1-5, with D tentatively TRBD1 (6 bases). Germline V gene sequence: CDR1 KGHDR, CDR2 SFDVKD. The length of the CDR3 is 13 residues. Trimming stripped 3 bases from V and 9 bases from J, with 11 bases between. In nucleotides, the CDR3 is TGTGCCACCAGTGATCCCCAAGGGGGGCCCCAGCATTTT. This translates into CATSDPQGGPQHF.

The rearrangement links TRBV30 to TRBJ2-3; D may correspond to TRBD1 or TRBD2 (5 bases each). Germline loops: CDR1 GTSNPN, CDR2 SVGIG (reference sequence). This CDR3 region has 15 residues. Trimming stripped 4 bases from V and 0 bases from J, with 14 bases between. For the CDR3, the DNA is TGTGCCTGGACCCCGGGACGGCCGAGCACAGATACGCAGTATTTT. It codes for CAWTPGRPSTDTQYF.

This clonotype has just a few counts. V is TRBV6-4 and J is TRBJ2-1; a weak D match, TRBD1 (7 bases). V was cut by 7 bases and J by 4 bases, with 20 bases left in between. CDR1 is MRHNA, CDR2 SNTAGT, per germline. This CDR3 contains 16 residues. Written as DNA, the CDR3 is TGTGCCAGCACCCTAGGGGGCGGGACCCAGTACAATGAGCAGTTCTTC. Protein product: CASTLGGGTQYNEQFF.

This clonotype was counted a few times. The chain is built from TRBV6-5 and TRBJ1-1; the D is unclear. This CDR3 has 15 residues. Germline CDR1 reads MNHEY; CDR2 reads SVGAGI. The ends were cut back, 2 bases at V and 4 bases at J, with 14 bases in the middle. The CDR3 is CASSYQEGIPTEAFF. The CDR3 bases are TGTGCCAGCAGTTACCAGGAGGGTATCCCCACTGAAGCTTTCTTT.

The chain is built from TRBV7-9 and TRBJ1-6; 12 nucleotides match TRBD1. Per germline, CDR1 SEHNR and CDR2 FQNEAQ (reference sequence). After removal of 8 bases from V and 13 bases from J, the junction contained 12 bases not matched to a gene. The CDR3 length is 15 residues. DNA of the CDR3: TGTGCCAGCGGACGAGGGGGACAGGGGGCCGGTCCCCTCCACTTT. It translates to CASGRGGQGAGPLHF.

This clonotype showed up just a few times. The chain's CDR3 is CASSSGLAGGPRNEQFF. CDR3 nucleotides: TGTGCCAGCAGCTCAGGACTAGCGGGGGGGCCGCGGAATGAGCAGTTCTTC. The genes are TRBV14 and TRBJ2-1; 15 bases map to TRBD2. This CDR3 has 17 amino acids. Trimming removed 5 bases from V and 7 bases from J; junction bases left unmatched: 9. Germline CDR1 and CDR2: SGHDN and FVKESK.

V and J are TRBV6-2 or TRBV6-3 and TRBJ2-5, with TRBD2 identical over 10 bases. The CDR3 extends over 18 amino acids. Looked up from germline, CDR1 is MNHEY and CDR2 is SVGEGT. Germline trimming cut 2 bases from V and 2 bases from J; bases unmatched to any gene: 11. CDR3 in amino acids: CASSYPLVAGGPQETQYF. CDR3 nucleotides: TGTGCCAGCAGTTACCCGCTGGTAGCGGGGGGACCTCAAGAGACCCAGTACTTC.